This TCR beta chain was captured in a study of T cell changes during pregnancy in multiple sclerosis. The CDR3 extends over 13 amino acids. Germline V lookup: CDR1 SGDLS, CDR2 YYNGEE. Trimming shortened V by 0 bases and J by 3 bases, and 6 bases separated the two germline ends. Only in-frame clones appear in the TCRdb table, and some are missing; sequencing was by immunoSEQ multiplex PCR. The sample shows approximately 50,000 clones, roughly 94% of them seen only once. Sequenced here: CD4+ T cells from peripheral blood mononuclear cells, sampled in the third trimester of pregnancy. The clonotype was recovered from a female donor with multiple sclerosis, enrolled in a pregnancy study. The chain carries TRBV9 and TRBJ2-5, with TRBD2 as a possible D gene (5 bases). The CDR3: CASSVGAEETQYF. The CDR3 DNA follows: TGTGCCAGCAGCGTAGGAGCGGAAGAGACCCAGTACTTC.